This T cell receptor beta chain was identified during a study of cytomegalovirus exposure and HLA in healthy donors (TCRdb year 2017). General notes on the study: According to an earlier analysis of 450 to 650 of the donors, about 180 million T cells yielded 117 million unique TCR beta sequences and 250 to 350 Gb of sequence data. Of the 300 to 450 genotyped donors, around 81% fell in the genetic ancestry cluster associated with self-reported Caucasian donors. Roughly 5 DR-DQ haplotypes were handled as single units for association and clustering because linkage in the cohort was strong. To predict cytomegalovirus infection status, the study combined high-throughput TCR immunosequencing, statistical association of individual TCRs with disease status, and machine learning. Besides the first cohort of around 670 subjects, a separate validation cohort made up of roughly 120 different subjects was used. In a later genetic analysis, genome-wide SNP genotypes for about three fifths of the roughly 670 donors were used, and that subset was treated as a discovery cohort. Typing coverage varied by locus: roughly 620-640 donors for A, B, C, DRB1 and DQB1; 522 for DQA1; approximately 610 for DPA1; 450 to 480 for DPB1. HLA typing covered class I and class II loci at four-digit resolution. Across around 400 genotyped donors of the cohort, an average of 235,054 unique TCR beta nucleotide sequences per donor were sequenced, and approximately 17% of those sequences were non-productive. Roughly 300 gigabases of sequencing data and tens of millions of unique TCR sequences were included in an early release covering 500 to 750 HLA-typed donors. In the later analysis, no new phenotypic data were used to find candidate immune exposures; instead, reliance was placed on TCR beta sequences and their occurrence across donors. Donor age, sex, ethnicity and CMV serostatus were compiled alongside the repertoire data. A later analysis re-examined previously published TCR beta repertoires from more than 550 donors and added high-resolution HLA genotyping to investigate patterns of TCR occurrence. The study used immunosequencing to profile the T cell repertoires of under 700 subjects and linked those repertoires to cytomegalovirus serostatus. The aim of the study was to test whether cataloging public T cell receptors could identify signatures of past pathogen exposure. All discovery cohort repertoires had been generated on a single sequencing platform. In an earlier analysis of about 590 of the donors, high-throughput TCR beta sequencing was used to judge whether each TCR beta V gene segment behaved as functional or pseudogenic.

Unmatched junction bases come to 8, with V trimmed by 6 bases and J by 3 bases. Spanning cysteine to phenylalanine, the CDR3 consists of 16 amino acids. Just CDR3 DNA is preserved here, 48 bases in frame from base 1. For CDR1 and CDR2, the germline V gene (reference sequence) lists MNHEY and SMNVEV. Libraries came from the immunoSEQ multiplex PCR assay. The multiplex PCR relied on a mix of 60 forward primers for TCR Vbeta segments and 13 reverse primers for TCR Jbeta segments. The CDR3 region of rearranged TCR beta genes was amplified from genomic DNA with a multiplex PCR assay. Amplified TCR beta libraries were sequenced as 87-base-pair reads on the Illumina HiSeq System. On the authors' methods: Across the 640 or so repertoires, a later analysis counted around 80 million unique TCR beta chains, some 11 million of which were shared by at least two donors. Raw reads were error-corrected and collapsed into unique sequences with a nearest-neighbor algorithm that merged closely related sequences to remove PCR and sequencing errors. Alignment of CDR3 sequences to IMGT reference sequences was used to assign V, D and J gene segments. Each retained sequence needed at least a six-nucleotide match to both a V gene segment and a J gene segment. Rearrangements were classified as productive when the CDR3 lacked stop codons and remained in frame with V and J, and all other rearrangements were classified as non-productive. Following IMGT convention, CDR3 was defined as the stretch from the second conserved V-encoded cysteine to the conserved J-encoded phenylalanine. Sequences without an unambiguous match to a single V gene segment were excluded from the earlier analysis of 500 to 700 of the donors. In an earlier analysis of more than 500 of the donors, a V segment was called functional when productive rearrangements were above 56.7%, and segregating when the standard deviation between donors exceeded 5%. A statistical classification framework was developed to diagnose cytomegalovirus status using the catalog of TCR beta chain sequences. V and J gene assignment, in a later analysis, came from comparing TCR nucleotide sequences with IMGT/GENE-DB human TR gene sequences. In a later analysis, CDR3 sequences and most-parsimonious VDJ recombination scenarios were assigned using the TCRdist pipeline. In a later analysis, each TCR beta chain was defined by its CDR3 amino acid sequence together with its V-gene family, and reads without a unique V-gene family were excluded. In a later analysis, 550 to 650 highly shared, low-generation-probability nucleotide sequences were removed to address suspected cross-contamination and a sequencing artifact. In a later analysis, a clonal expansion index was calculated for each public chain from normalized within-repertoire ranks of inferred template counts. In a later analysis, generation probabilities were computed with a VDJ recombination model fitted to out-of-frame rearrangements, and the resulting probabilities were checked against IGoR. In a later analysis, TCR-TCR, TCR-HLA and TCR-CMV co-occurrence was scored with hypergeometric tests, and a repertoire-size bias correction was applied to TCR pairs. In a later analysis, false discovery rates were estimated by permuting HLA or CMV assignments 20 times. A later analysis grouped co-occurring TCRs with DBSCAN, adding TCRdist sequence similarity when clustering within HLA-allele-positive subsets. Co-occurrence clustering excluded repertoires with fewer than 30,000 or more than 120,000 public chains, plus five with anomalous nucleotide sharing. Imported from immuneACCESS, the table was reduced by TCRdb to in-frame sequences with V and J called. These copies leave out some clones; in studies compared against another copy, an unresolved V gene accounts for under half, and the cause of the remainder is not known. V, J and clone size are taken as reported in that table, and D and trimming were inferred from the DNA itself. The sample table records 150,000 to 250,000 clones; 79% of these occur just once. The ten most abundant clones make up less than 2% of the sample.

The cohort consisted of more than 650 healthy bone marrow donors. At the time of sampling, all cohort members were nominally healthy, though unrecorded immune exposures were likely present. The donor tested CMV seropositive and was one of the 289 seropositive cohort members. Every donor gave a peripheral blood sample, and the peripheral blood mononuclear cells from that sample were used for TCR beta sequencing. Genomic DNA was extracted from the blood cell samples with the Qiagen DNeasy Blood Extraction Kit. What the authors observed across the whole study: A later analysis found that most CMV-associated TCR beta chains appeared HLA-restricted, with HLA associations seemingly driven largely by CMV exposure. According to the authors, the approach could potentially be generalized to other disease states and immunological phenotypes. HLA typing was unavailable for some donors at each locus, so association tests used only the typed subset. The 87-base-pair reads could not distinguish some IMGT-functional V segments, including TRBV6-2 and TRBV6-3, so those segments were excluded. According to a later analysis, TCR association rates differed among HLA loci, with DRB1 alleles showing the most associated TCRs and HLA-C alleles showing the fewest. A later genetic analysis reported fewer N-insertions in productive TCRs among donors in an Asian-associated ancestry cluster than the approximately 700-donor mean. Sequencing depth was assumed to be roughly uniform across donors in the presence/absence analyses, though that assumption may not hold. Across donors, most TCR sequences were observed very rarely, whereas some public TCRs were present in many individuals. At a false discovery rate of 0.05, a later analysis linked 15,000 to 20,000 TCR beta sequences to specific HLA alleles. A later genetic analysis associated a missense DCLRE1C variant with V-gene and J-gene trimming of TCR beta chains, and an independent cohort replicated the association. CMV serostatus was the only immune exposure information available for the cohort. Compared with equally common non-associated chains, HLA-associated TCR beta chains in a later analysis were more clonally expanded and had lower generation probabilities. Cytomegalovirus status was reported to be diagnosed by the classifier with high specificity and sensitivity in both the original and validation cohorts. Linkage disequilibrium might explain the correlated functional status among segregating V segments, but an unknown experimental factor could not be excluded. The sequencing pipeline was judged likely to have produced a cluster of highly shared sequence variants as a technical artifact. Approximately 18 rarely observed V segments, including chromosome 9 orphons, were excluded from the earlier analysis of several hundred of the donors because counts were too low. A further reported finding was that TCR beta sequences accurately predicted the HLA-A and HLA-B alleles for most subjects in the first cohort. In vitro tests confirmed that a few of the cytomegalovirus-associated TCR beta chains recognize cytomegalovirus antigens. In a later analysis, several top co-occurrence clusters were reported to appear linked to parvovirus B19, influenza, CMV and Epstein-Barr virus. This cohort had only TCR beta chains sequenced, and the lack of alpha or paired-chain data limited which features could be detected. Assigning TCR associations to individual alleles was difficult when HLA alleles, especially DR and DQ, strongly co-occurred. Broadly in line with IMGT annotations, most TCR beta V segments showed up in productive rearrangements about 87% or about 30% of the time in an earlier analysis of several hundred of the donors. A total of about 180 TCR beta chains were listed by the study as associated with cytomegalovirus.

Points on this clone: Its antigen is not yet known. Within one base of it there is no much larger clone, and no base qualities were kept.

The chain employs TRBV27 and TRBJ2-2, with 9 middle bases fitting TRBD1. The clonotype comes from a girl between 10 and 17 years old in good health and CMV-seropositive. The sample consisted of PBMCs. The DNA is TGTGCCAGCAGCCCAAAGGGACAGGGATACACCGGGGAGCTGTTTTTT. This is translated as CASSPKGQGYTGELFF.